What follows are 8 T cell receptor beta chains derived from one specimen sequenced in a study of blood T cell repertoires in COVID-19. Sequenced by immunoSEQ multiplex PCR; TCRdb stores in-frame clones only, minus some. The sample lists about 86,000 clones, about 89% occurring once. The sequenced sample consisted of peripheral blood. Source of these receptors: a human donor in a cohort sampled during active COVID-19.

The CDR3 spells CASSNPGRARTYEQYF. The CDR3 DNA sequence: TGTGCCAGTAGTAACCCCGGGAGGGCTAGGACCTACGAGCAGTACTTC. This chain uses TRBV19 with TRBJ2-7; 8 bases align to TRBD2. Per the germline V gene, CDR1 is LNHDA and CDR2 is SQIVND (reference sequence). The trim removed 4 bases at V and 2 bases at J, leaving 10 bases unmatched. The CDR3 runs 16 residues.

This clone came up once. The chain joins TRBV5-4 to TRBJ2-2; D gene unclear. CDR1 SGHNT and CDR2 YYREEE come from the germline V gene (reference sequence). This CDR3 has 16 residues. V lost 2 bases and J lost 6, with 17 bases in between. For the CDR3, the DNA is TGTGCCAGCAGCTTTAGTTCGTGGGCCGAATCCGGGGAGCTGTTTTTT. Translation gives CASSFSSWAESGELFF.

This chain joins TRBV7-9 and TRBJ2-7; D may be TRBD2 (5 bases). Looked up from germline, CDR1 is SEHNR and CDR2 is FQNEAQ (reference sequence). V lost 5 bases and J lost 5, with 16 bases in between. This CDR3 spans 14 amino acids. CDR3 in amino acids: CASSPRTERNEQYF. DNA for the CDR3: TGTGCCAGCAGCCCCCGGACGGAGCGGAACGAGCAGTACTTC.

The chain has TRBV2 and TRBJ2-1; no firm D call. This CDR3 spans 14 amino acids. Germline V CDR1 and CDR2: SNHLY, FYNNEI. Deletions cut 8 bases from V and 3 bases from J, with 14 bases between. CDR3 amino acids: CASGSEALYNEQFF. As DNA, the CDR3 is TGTGCCAGCGGATCCGAGGCGCTCTACAATGAGCAGTTCTTC.

The chain employs TRBV2 and TRBJ2-3; TRBD2 matches 11 bases. From germline, CDR1 is SNHLY and CDR2 FYNNEI. The CDR3 covers 16 residues. The V gene end was trimmed by 6 bases and the J gene end by 4 bases; junction bases not matched to a gene: 9. The CDR3 sequence: CASRYTSGSSADTQYF. The CDR3 DNA follows: TGTGCCAGCAGGTATACTAGCGGGAGTTCCGCAGATACGCAGTATTTT.

The CDR3 region is CASSLLAGFQNEQFF. The CDR3 bases are TGTGCCAGTAGCCTCCTAGCGGGCTTTCAAAATGAGCAGTTCTTC. V usage is TRBV19 and J usage is TRBJ2-1; 8 bases agree with TRBD2. The CDR3 totals 15 residues. With 6 bases clipped from V and 7 bases from J, the junction kept 11 bases outside the gene matches. The germline V gene has CDR1 LNHDA and CDR2 SQIVND (reference sequence).

The chain links TRBV2 to TRBJ1-2, with TRBD1 as a possible D gene (5 bases). CDR1 is SNHLY, CDR2 FYNNEI, per germline. This CDR3 is 15 amino acids long. V lost 6 bases and J 0 bases, leaving 14 bases between the germline ends. The DNA of the CDR3 is TGTGCCAGCAGAACCGACAGACCTGCTAACTATGGCTACACCTTC. It is translated as CASRTDRPANYGYTF.

In this sample, this clone turned up a few times. V gene TRBV7-9 combines with J gene TRBJ1-5, with unresolved D. This CDR3 region has 13 residues. V lost 3 bases to trimming and J lost 6 bases, with 9 bases between them. The germline V gene has CDR1 SEHNR and CDR2 FQNEAQ (reference sequence). CDR3 bases: TGTGCCAGCAGCTTCGGTGAGGGTCAGCCCCAGCATTTT. Protein product: CASSFGEGQPQHF.